The rows below give T cell receptor beta chains drawn from one sample of a study of CD8 T cells in Susac syndrome. MiXCR was run by TCRdb on the immunoSEQ multiplex PCR reads, yielding one entry per CDR3 protein. The sample has about 430,000 distinct CDR3 sequences; around 85% are singletons. The sequencing input was CD8+ T cells from PBMCs. These receptors came from a human donor with multiple sclerosis. The CDR3 runs from the conserved cysteine through the conserved F or W. D genes are given only for firm matches.

J,D,V,DNA,CDR3
TRBJ2-5,.,TRBV11-2,TGTGCCAGCAGCTTAGATAACGGGGCTCAAGAGACCCAGTACTTC,CASSLDNGAQETQYF
TRBJ2-1,TRBD2,TRBV28,TGTGCCATCGCTGTGGGACTAGCGGGAGCGCAGTTCTTC,CAIAVGLAGAQFF
TRBJ2-3,.,TRBV10-3,TGTGCCATCAGTGAGTCGAGGCTTTGGGAACCAGATACGCAGTATTTT,CAISESRLWEPDTQYF
TRBJ1-1,TRBD1,TRBV27,TGTGCCAGCAGAGTGGGACAGGGTCGTATGAACACTGAAGCTTTCTTT,CASRVGQGRMNTEAFF
TRBJ2-1,TRBD2,TRBV29-1,TGCAGCGTCGCCGATAGCGGGAGGGCCTACAATGAGCAGTTCTTC,CSVADSGRAYNEQFF
TRBJ1-1,.,TRBV5-4,TGTGCCAGCAGCTTGGCTTCAGGGAGAGCTTTCTTT,CASSLASGRAFF
TRBJ2-5,.,TRBV9,TGTGCCAGCAGCACCCCACCGGAGACCCAGTACTTC,CASSTPPETQYF
TRBJ1-3,.,TRBV27,TGTGCCAGCGCGGTTGGAAACACCATATATTTT,CASAVGNTIYF
TRBJ2-7,.,TRBV28,TGTGCCAGCAGTTGGTACGGGAGCGATGGTTCCTACGAGCAGTACTTC,CASSWYGSDGSYEQYF
TRBJ2-5,TRBD1,TRBV27,TGTGCCAGCAGTTTGGGGGGCAGGGGGCTCCAAGAGACCCAGTACTTC,CASSLGGRGLQETQYF
TRBJ1-2,.,TRBV6-1,TGTGCCAGCAGTAAACCGGGCCAGGATACATTATGGGACTATGGCTACACCTTC,CASSKPGQDTLWDYGYTF
TRBJ2-3,.,TRBV19,TGTGCCAGTAGCGCTCTACAGCTCACAGATACGCAGTATTTT,CASSALQLTDTQYF
TRBJ1-1,TRBD1,TRBV19,TGTGCCAGTAGTATGTTGGGGACAGTCACTGAAGCTTTCTTT,CASSMLGTVTEAFF
TRBJ2-1,.,TRBV30,TGTGCCTGGGGCGACGTGGCCGATGAGCAGTTCTTC,CAWGDVADEQFF
TRBJ2-1,TRBD2,TRBV27,TGTGCCAGCAGTTTATCGCAAGCGGGGGGGTACAATGAGCAGTTCTTC,CASSLSQAGGYNEQFF
TRBJ2-7,.,TRBV10-1,TGCGCCAGCAGTGAGTACCAAGACTACGAGCAGTACTTC,CASSEYQDYEQYF
TRBJ1-2,.,TRBV29-1,TGCAGCGCCGAGAGCCGGGCCAATTATGGCTACACCTTC,CSAESRANYGYTF